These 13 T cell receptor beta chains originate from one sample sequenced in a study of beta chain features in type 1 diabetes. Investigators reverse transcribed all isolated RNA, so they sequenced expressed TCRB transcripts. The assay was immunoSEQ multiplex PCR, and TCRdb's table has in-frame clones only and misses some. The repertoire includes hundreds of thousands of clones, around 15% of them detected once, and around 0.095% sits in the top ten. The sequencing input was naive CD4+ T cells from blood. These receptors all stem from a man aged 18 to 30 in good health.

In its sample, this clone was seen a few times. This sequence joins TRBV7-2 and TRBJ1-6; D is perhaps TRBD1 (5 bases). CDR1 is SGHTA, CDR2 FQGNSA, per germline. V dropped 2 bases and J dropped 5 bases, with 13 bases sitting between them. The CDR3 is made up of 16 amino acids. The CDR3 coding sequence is TGTGCCAGCAGCTTACGGCCAGGGTCCAATAATTCACCCCTCCACTTT. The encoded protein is CASSLRPGSNNSPLHF. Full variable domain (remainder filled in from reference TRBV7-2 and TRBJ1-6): GAGVSQSPSNKVTEKGKDVELRCDPISGHTALYWYRQSLGQGLEFLIYFQGNSAPDKSGLPSDRFSAERTGGSVSTLTIQRTQQEDSAVYLCASSLRPGSNNSPLHFGNGTRLTVT.

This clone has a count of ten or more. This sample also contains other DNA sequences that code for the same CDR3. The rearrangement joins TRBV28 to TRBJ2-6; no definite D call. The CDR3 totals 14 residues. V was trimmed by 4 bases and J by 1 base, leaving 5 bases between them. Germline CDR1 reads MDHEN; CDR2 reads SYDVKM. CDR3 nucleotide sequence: TGTGCCAGCAGTTCCCTTTCTGGGGCCAACGTCCTGACTTTC. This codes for CASSSLSGANVLTF.

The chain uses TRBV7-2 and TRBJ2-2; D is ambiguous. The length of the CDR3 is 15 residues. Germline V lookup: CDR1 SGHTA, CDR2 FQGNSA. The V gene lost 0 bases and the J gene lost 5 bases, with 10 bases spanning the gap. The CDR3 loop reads CASSLARLGTGELFF. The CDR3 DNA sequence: TGTGCCAGCAGCTTAGCCCGGTTAGGAACCGGGGAGCTGTTTTTT.

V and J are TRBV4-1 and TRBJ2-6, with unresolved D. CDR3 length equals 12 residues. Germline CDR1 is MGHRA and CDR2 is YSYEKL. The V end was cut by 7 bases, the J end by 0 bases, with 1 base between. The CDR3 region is CASTSGANVLTF. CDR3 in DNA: TGCGCCAGCACCTCTGGGGCCAACGTCCTGACTTTC.

The CDR3: CASSLLALENTGELFF. The CDR3 DNA follows: TGTGCCAGCAGCTTATTAGCTCTAGAGAACACCGGGGAGCTGTTTTTT. This chain links TRBV7-9 with TRBJ2-2; unclear D gene. The CDR3 has 16 amino acids. CDR1 is SEHNR, CDR2 FQNEAQ, per germline (reference sequence). Trimming removed 2 bases at V and 1 base at J, with 11 bases between.

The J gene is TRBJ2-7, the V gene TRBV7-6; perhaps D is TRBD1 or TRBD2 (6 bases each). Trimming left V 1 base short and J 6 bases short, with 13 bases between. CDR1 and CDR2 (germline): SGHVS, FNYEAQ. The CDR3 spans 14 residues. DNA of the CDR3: TGTGCCAGCAGCTTAGGGGGGGCGCAAGGCGAGCAGTACTTC. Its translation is CASSLGGAQGEQYF.

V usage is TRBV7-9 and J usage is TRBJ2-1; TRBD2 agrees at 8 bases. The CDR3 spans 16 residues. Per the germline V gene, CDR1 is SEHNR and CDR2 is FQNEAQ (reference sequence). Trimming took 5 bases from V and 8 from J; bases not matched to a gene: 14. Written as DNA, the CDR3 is TGTGCCAGCAGCCGTCGGGCAGCGGGAGATGTCTATGAGCAGTTCTTC. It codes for CASSRRAAGDVYEQFF.

The CDR3, as DNA: TGTGCCAGCAGTCCTACTAGATCAAGCCGGTTCTTC. This codes for CASSPTRSSRFF. This rearrangement joins TRBV2 to TRBJ2-1, with a weak D call TRBD2 (5 bases). The CDR3 is 12 residues long. V was pared by 5 bases and J by 15 bases, with 17 bases between. The germline V gene encodes CDR1 SNHLY and CDR2 FYNNEI.

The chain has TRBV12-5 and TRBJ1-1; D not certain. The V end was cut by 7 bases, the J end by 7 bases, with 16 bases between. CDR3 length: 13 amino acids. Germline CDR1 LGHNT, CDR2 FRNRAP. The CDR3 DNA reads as TGTGCTAGTGCCCAACAGCACCCGATTGAAGCTTTCTTT. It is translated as CASAQQHPIEAFF.

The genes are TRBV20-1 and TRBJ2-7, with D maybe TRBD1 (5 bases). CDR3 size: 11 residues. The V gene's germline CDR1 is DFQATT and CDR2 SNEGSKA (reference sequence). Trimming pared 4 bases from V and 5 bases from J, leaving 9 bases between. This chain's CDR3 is CSATGIHEQYF. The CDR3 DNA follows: TGCAGTGCTACAGGGATCCACGAGCAGTACTTC.

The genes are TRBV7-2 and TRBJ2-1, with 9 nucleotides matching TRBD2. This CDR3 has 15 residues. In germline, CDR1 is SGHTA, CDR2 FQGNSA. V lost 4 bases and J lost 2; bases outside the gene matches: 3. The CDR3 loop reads CASSSSGGPYNEQFF. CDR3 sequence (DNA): TGTGCCAGCAGCTCAAGCGGGGGGCCCTACAATGAGCAGTTCTTC.

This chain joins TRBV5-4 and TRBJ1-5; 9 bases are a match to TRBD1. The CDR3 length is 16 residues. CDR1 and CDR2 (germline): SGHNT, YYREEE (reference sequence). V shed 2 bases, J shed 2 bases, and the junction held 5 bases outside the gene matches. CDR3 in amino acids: CASSFGDRAGNQPQHF. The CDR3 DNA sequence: TGTGCCAGCAGCTTCGGGGACAGGGCAGGCAATCAGCCCCAGCATTTT.

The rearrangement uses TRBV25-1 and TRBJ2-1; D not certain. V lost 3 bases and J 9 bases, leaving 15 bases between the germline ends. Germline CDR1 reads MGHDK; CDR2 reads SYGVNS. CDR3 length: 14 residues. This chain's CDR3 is CASSDSNKPREQFF. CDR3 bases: TGTGCCAGCAGTGATTCAAACAAGCCTCGTGAGCAGTTCTTC.